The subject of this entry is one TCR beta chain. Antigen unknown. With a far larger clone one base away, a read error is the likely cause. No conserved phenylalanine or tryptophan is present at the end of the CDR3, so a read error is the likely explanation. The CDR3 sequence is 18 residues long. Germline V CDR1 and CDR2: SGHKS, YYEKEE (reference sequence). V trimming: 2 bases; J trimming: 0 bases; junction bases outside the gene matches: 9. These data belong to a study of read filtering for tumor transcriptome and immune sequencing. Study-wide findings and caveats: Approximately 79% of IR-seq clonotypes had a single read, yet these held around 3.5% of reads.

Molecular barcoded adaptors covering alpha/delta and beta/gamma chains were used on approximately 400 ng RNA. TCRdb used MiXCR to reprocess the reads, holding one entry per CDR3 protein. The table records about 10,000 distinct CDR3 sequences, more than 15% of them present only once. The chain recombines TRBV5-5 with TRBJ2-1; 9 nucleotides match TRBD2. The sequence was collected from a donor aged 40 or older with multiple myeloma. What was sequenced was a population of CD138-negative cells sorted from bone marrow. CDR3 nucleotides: TGTGCCAGCAGCTTAAGCTTAGCGGGGGCTGCCTCCTACAATGAGCAGTTCTGC. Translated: CASSLSLAGAASYNEQFC.